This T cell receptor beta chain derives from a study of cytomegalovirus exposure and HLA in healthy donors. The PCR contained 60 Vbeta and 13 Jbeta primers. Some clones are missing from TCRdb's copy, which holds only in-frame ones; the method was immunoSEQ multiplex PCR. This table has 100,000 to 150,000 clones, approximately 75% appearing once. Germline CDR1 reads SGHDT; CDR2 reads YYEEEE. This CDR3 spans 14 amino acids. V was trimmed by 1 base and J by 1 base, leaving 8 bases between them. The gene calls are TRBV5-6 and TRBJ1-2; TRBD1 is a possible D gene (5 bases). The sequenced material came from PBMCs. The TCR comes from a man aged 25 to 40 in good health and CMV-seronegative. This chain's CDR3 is CASSLIQGNYGYTF. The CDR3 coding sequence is TGTGCCAGCAGCTTGATTCAGGGTAACTATGGCTACACCTTC.